This is a list of T cell receptor beta chains from one sample in a study of response to subunit inactivated influenza vaccine. TCRdb redid the calling of the RT-PCR reads with MiXCR, one entry per CDR3 protein. The table records approximately 230,000 distinct CDR3 sequences, 10% to 15% of them present only once. Sample: non-naive T cells sorted from PBMCs, taken 14 days before vaccination. These receptors came from a man over 45 who received an inactivated influenza vaccine. The CDR3 runs from the conserved cysteine through the conserved F or W. The D gene is left open where the match is weak. Expanded clones are given a class, and other clones once, few, many or no size at all.

many	TRBV7-8	-	TRBJ1-1	CASSFGGQTEAFF	TGTGCCAGCAGCTTCGGGGGGCAAACTGAAGCTTTCTTT
many	TRBV27	-	TRBJ2-3	CASSPGLADTDTQYF	TGTGCCAGCAGTCCTGGCCTGGCAGACACAGATACGCAGTATTTT
many	TRBV11-2	TRBD1	TRBJ2-7	CASSYLGQAPYF	TGTGCCAGCAGCTACCTAGGACAGGCTCCCTACTTC
-	TRBV28	-	TRBJ2-2	CASSRRAGGRELFF	TGTGCCAGCAGCCGGAGGGCCGGGGGCAGGGAGCTGTTTTTT
many	TRBV3-1	-	TRBJ2-1	CASSRTYNEQFF	TGTGCCAGCAGCCGAACCTACAATGAGCAGTTCTTC
few	TRBV20-1	-	TRBJ1-1	CSASWGSMGSTEAFF	TGCAGTGCTAGCTGGGGAAGTATGGGGAGCACTGAAGCTTTCTTT
-	TRBV10-2	-	TRBJ1-4	CASREVGEKLFF	TGCGCCAGCAGGGAGGTTGGCGAAAAACTGTTTTTT
few	TRBV6-1	TRBD2	TRBJ2-3	CASSRLAGSPLDTQYF	TGTGCCAGCAGTAGACTAGCGGGGTCCCCTCTAGATACGCAGTATTTT
-	TRBV20-1	TRBD1	TRBJ1-1	CSARDTGGTEAFF	TGCAGTGCTAGAGATACAGGGGGCACTGAAGCTTTCTTT
-	TRBV20-1	-	TRBJ2-7	CSARDQVANNYEQYF	TGCAGTGCTAGAGATCAAGTAGCAAATAACTACGAGCAGTACTTC
many	TRBV7-8	TRBD1	TRBJ2-3	CASSSRTGAHTDTQYF	TGTGCCAGCAGCTCGAGGACAGGGGCGCACACAGATACGCAGTATTTT
-	TRBV6-1	-	TRBJ2-3	CASSAGTTYF	TGTGCCAGCAGTGCCGGGACCACCTATTTT
-	TRBV3-1	-	TRBJ2-5	CASSQDRSWPITQHF	TGTGCCAGCAGCCAAGACCGGTCTTGGCCCATCACCCAGCACTTC